The rows below give T cell receptor beta chains drawn from one sample of a study of memory CD4+ T cells and cytomegalovirus serostatus. Here immunoSEQ multiplex PCR was the method, and the copy in TCRdb shows in-frame clones only, minus some. The table has approximately 92,000 clones, about four fifths seen once. The sample was memory CD4+ T cells from blood. The source of these receptors is an adult in good health and CMV-seropositive. Both conserved end residues are part of each CDR3. Each record gives: V gene, clone size, J gene, D gene, CDR3 protein, CDR3 DNA. D genes are given only for firm matches. Rows may omit the clone size; those that give it use once, few, many or a size class.

V: TRBV5-1
size: NA
J: TRBJ1-4
D: NA
CDR3: CASSVGRPGNEKLFF
DNA: TGCGCCAGCAGCGTTGGGCGGCCGGGTAATGAAAAACTGTTTTTT

V: TRBV28
size: NA
J: TRBJ2-5
D: NA
CDR3: CASSLARQETQYF
DNA: TGTGCCAGCAGTTTGGCCAGGCAAGAGACCCAGTACTTC

V: TRBV29-1
size: NA
J: TRBJ2-3
D: NA
CDR3: CSVENYLSTDTQYF
DNA: TGCAGCGTTGAAAATTACCTCTCCACAGATACGCAGTATTTT

V: TRBV28
size: NA
J: TRBJ2-2
D: NA
CDR3: CASSLWSHTGELFF
DNA: TGTGCCAGCAGTTTATGGTCACACACCGGGGAGCTGTTTTTT

V: TRBV5-8
size: NA
J: TRBJ2-7
D: NA
CDR3: CASSRRGGPTQYEQYF
DNA: TGTGCCAGCAGCCGGCGCGGTGGACCTACCCAGTACGAGCAGTACTTC

V: TRBV6-1
size: NA
J: TRBJ1-5
D: NA
CDR3: CASSEFVTDYQPQHF
DNA: TGTGCCAGCAGTGAATTCGTGACAGATTATCAGCCCCAGCATTTT

V: TRBV30
size: NA
J: TRBJ1-4
D: NA
CDR3: CAWSGQGGEKLFF
DNA: TGTGCCTGGAGTGGGCAGGGTGGTGAAAAACTGTTTTTT

V: TRBV7-9
size: NA
J: TRBJ1-4
D: NA
CDR3: CASSLVGTLNEKLFF
DNA: TGTGCCAGCAGCTTAGTAGGGACCCTGAATGAAAAACTGTTTTTT

V: TRBV18
size: NA
J: TRBJ1-3
D: NA
CDR3: CASSPAAVGNTIYF
DNA: TGTGCCAGCTCACCAGCGGCAGTAGGAAACACCATATATTTT

V: TRBV9
size: NA
J: TRBJ2-7
D: NA
CDR3: CASSVDHLGEQYF
DNA: TGTGCCAGCAGCGTCGACCACCTGGGGGAGCAGTACTTC

V: TRBV18
size: NA
J: TRBJ2-1
D: TRBD2
CDR3: CASSPTSDEQFF
DNA: TGTGCCAGCTCACCAACTAGCGATGAGCAGTTCTTC

V: TRBV5-4
size: NA
J: TRBJ1-2
D: NA
CDR3: CASSPDNNYGYTF
DNA: TGTGCCAGCAGCCCCGATAATAACTATGGCTACACCTTC

V: TRBV28
size: NA
J: TRBJ2-2
D: NA
CDR3: CASRMQANTGELFF
DNA: TGTGCCAGCAGGATGCAGGCTAACACCGGGGAGCTGTTTTTT

V: TRBV7-9
size: NA
J: TRBJ1-1
D: TRBD1
CDR3: CASSSDRVEAFF
DNA: TGTGCCAGCAGCTCCGACAGGGTAGAAGCTTTCTTT

V: TRBV7-9
size: NA
J: TRBJ1-4
D: NA
CDR3: CASSLSEGANEKLFF
DNA: TGTGCCAGCAGCTTATCAGAAGGGGCTAATGAAAAACTGTTTTTT

V: TRBV18
size: few
J: TRBJ1-2
D: TRBD1
CDR3: CASSPKTGAGNYGYTF
DNA: TGTGCCAGCTCACCAAAGACAGGGGCCGGGAACTATGGCTACACCTTC

V: TRBV18
size: NA
J: TRBJ1-1
D: NA
CDR3: CASSPRTVMAEAFF
DNA: TGTGCCAGCTCACCACGGACCGTCATGGCTGAAGCTTTCTTT

V: TRBV11-2
size: NA
J: TRBJ1-1
D: NA
CDR3: CASSQDPGYLNTEAFF
DNA: TGCGCCAGCAGCCAAGATCCCGGATACTTGAACACTGAAGCTTTCTTT

V: TRBV5-1
size: NA
J: TRBJ1-1
D: TRBD1
CDR3: CASSWGGQANTEAFF
DNA: TGCGCCAGCAGCTGGGGGGGACAGGCTAACACTGAAGCTTTCTTT

V: TRBV20-1
size: NA
J: TRBJ2-7
D: NA
CDR3: CSARSGREQYF
DNA: TGCAGTGCTAGGTCAGGAAGGGAGCAGTACTTC

V: TRBV5-4
size: NA
J: TRBJ2-4
D: NA
CDR3: CASSLGQGENIQYF
DNA: TGTGCCAGCAGCTTGGGTCAGGGAGAAAACATTCAGTACTTC

V: TRBV7-3
size: NA
J: TRBJ2-2
D: NA
CDR3: CASSPQPNTGELFF
DNA: TGTGCCAGCAGCCCCCAACCGAACACCGGGGAGCTGTTTTTT

V: TRBV4-2
size: NA
J: TRBJ1-2
D: TRBD1
CDR3: CASSLEDRNYGYTF
DNA: TGTGCCAGCAGCTTGGAGGACAGGAACTATGGCTACACCTTC

V: TRBV7-8
size: NA
J: TRBJ2-1
D: TRBD1
CDR3: CASSPGQGARNEQFF
DNA: TGTGCCAGCAGCCCTGGACAGGGGGCGCGAAATGAGCAGTTCTTC

V: TRBV7-8
size: once
J: TRBJ1-1
D: NA
CDR3: CASSLGRTADTEAFF
DNA: TGTGCCAGCAGCTTAGGTAGGACAGCCGACACTGAAGCTTTCTTT

V: TRBV11-2
size: NA
J: TRBJ1-2
D: NA
CDR3: CASSLDRVAGGYTF
DNA: TGTGCCAGCAGCTTAGATCGGGTCGCCGGGGGCTACACCTTC

V: TRBV28
size: NA
J: TRBJ1-4
D: TRBD1
CDR3: CASSSGQGAYNEKLFF
DNA: TGTGCCAGCAGTTCGGGACAGGGGGCCTATAATGAAAAACTGTTTTTT

V: TRBV5-4
size: NA
J: TRBJ1-5
D: NA
CDR3: CASSLDRGTIGPQHF
DNA: TGTGCCAGCAGCTTGGATAGGGGGACAATCGGACCCCAGCATTTT

V: TRBV29-1
size: NA
J: TRBJ2-7
D: TRBD2
CDR3: CSVGALAGGPSTYEQYF
DNA: TGCAGCGTTGGAGCACTAGCGGGAGGGCCGAGCACCTACGAGCAGTACTTC

V: TRBV11-2
size: NA
J: TRBJ2-1
D: NA
CDR3: CASSSWSDNEQFF
DNA: TGTGCCAGCAGCTCCTGGTCGGACAATGAGCAGTTCTTC

V: TRBV29-1
size: NA
J: TRBJ2-5
D: TRBD1
CDR3: CSAGTGWGQETQYF
DNA: TGCAGCGCCGGGACAGGGTGGGGCCAAGAGACCCAGTACTTC

V: TRBV7-6
size: NA
J: TRBJ2-1
D: NA
CDR3: CASSLVASRPNEQFF
DNA: TGTGCCAGCAGCTTAGTGGCCTCGCGGCCCAATGAGCAGTTCTTC

V: TRBV28
size: NA
J: TRBJ1-1
D: NA
CDR3: CASSRKSTEAFF
DNA: TGTGCCAGCAGCCGAAAGAGCACTGAAGCTTTCTTT

V: TRBV28
size: NA
J: TRBJ1-4
D: NA
CDR3: CASSLEAGTREKLFF
DNA: TGTGCCAGCAGTTTAGAAGCAGGGACAAGGGAAAAACTGTTTTTT

V: TRBV10-1
size: NA
J: TRBJ2-3
D: TRBD1
CDR3: CASSADRGADTQYF
DNA: TGCGCCAGCAGTGCGGACAGGGGGGCAGATACGCAGTATTTT